The 23 T cell receptor beta chains in this list originate from one sample, sequenced in a study of identical twins. TCRdb independently ran MiXCR on the 5' RACE reads; one entry per CDR3 protein. The table has 650,000 to 800,000 distinct CDR3 sequences, 8.6% seen once. These data were also filed under a second study, of yellow fever vaccine responses in identical twins.

The source material was PBMCs. These receptors all stem from a woman in her late teens or twenties in good health.

This clonotype has ten or more counts. CDR3 bases: TGCGCCAGCAGCCCCGGAGCAGGGGCCTTCTACGAGCAGTACTTC. Protein sequence: CASSPGAGAFYEQYF. The rearrangement links TRBV5-1 to TRBJ2-7; D might be TRBD1 (6 bases). This CDR3 is built from 15 residues. Trimming took off 4 bases at V and 3 bases at J, with 17 bases between the two ends. The V gene's germline CDR1 is SGHRS and CDR2 YFSETQ.

V gene TRBV30 combines with J gene TRBJ1-4; TRBD1 is a possible D gene (5 bases). This CDR3 is built from 15 residues. CDR1 is GTSNPN, CDR2 SVGIG, per germline (reference sequence). Trimming took off 1 base at V and 6 bases at J, with 15 bases between the two ends. This CDR3 reads CAWSGTRDVYEKLFF. CDR3 in DNA: TGTGCCTGGAGTGGAACCAGGGATGTTTATGAAAAACTGTTTTTT.

This clonotype came up a few times. The chain combines TRBV6-5 with TRBJ2-2; D is perhaps TRBD1 (6 bases). Trimming removed 0 bases at V and 5 bases at J, with 7 bases between. The V gene's germline CDR1 is MNHEY and CDR2 SVGAGI. The CDR3 runs 14 residues. CDR3 sequence reads: CASSYSQGTGELFF. The DNA for the CDR3 is TGTGCCAGCAGTTACTCACAGGGTACCGGGGAGCTGTTTTTT.

This clonotype occurred many times. This sequence joins TRBV5-1 and TRBJ2-7, with D perhaps matching TRBD1 or TRBD2 (5 bases each). Germline V lookup: CDR1 SGHRS, CDR2 YFSETQ. The CDR3 has 16 residues. V lost 4 bases, J lost 7 bases, and 24 bases lay in between. The CDR3 DNA sequence: TGCGCCAGCAGCAGCCTTTGGCCCCCGGGACCTGAAGAGCAGTACTTC. Its translation is CASSSLWPPGPEEQYF. Drawing the rest from reference TRBV5-1 and TRBJ2-7, the complete variable domain is KAGVTQTPRYLIKTRGQQVTLSCSPISGHRSVSWYQQTPGQGLQFLFEYFSETQRNKGNFPGRFSGRQFSNSRSEMNVSTLELGDSALYLCASSSLWPPGPEEQYFGPGTRLTVT.

The V gene is TRBV5-5, the J gene TRBJ2-7; D unclear. This CDR3 region has 12 residues. The germline gives CDR1 SGHKS, CDR2 YYEKEE (reference sequence). Deletions cut 0 bases from V and 6 bases from J, with 7 bases between. The CDR3 reads CASSLDLSEQYF. The CDR3 DNA reads as TGTGCCAGCAGCTTGGATCTTAGCGAGCAGTACTTC.

The gene calls are TRBV11-1 and TRBJ2-7; no definite D call. The CDR3 is made up of 12 amino acids. Trimming took off 5 bases at V and 8 bases at J, with 13 bases between the two ends. Germline lookup yields CDR1 SGHAT and CDR2 FQDESV (reference sequence). The CDR3 loop is CASSRSDGKQYF. The CDR3 DNA reads as TGTGCCAGCAGCCGATCTGACGGAAAGCAGTACTTC.

The chain has TRBV6-1 and TRBJ2-4, with TRBD1 matching 9 bases. This CDR3 region has 15 residues. J gave up 1 base and V 6 bases, and 4 bases lay outside the gene matches. Germline CDR1 is MNHNS and CDR2 is SASEGT. CDR3 DNA sequence: TGTGCCAGCAGGGGACAGGGCTCGGCCAAAAACATTCAGTACTTC. Translation: CASRGQGSAKNIQYF.

The chain carries TRBV5-5 and TRBJ1-2; TRBD1 aligns across 12 bases. Germline CDR1 is SGHKS and CDR2 is YYEKEE (reference sequence). V lost 4 bases to trimming and J lost 4 bases; unmatched junction nucleotides: 5. This CDR3 spans 15 amino acids. This CDR3 is CASSPGTGGSYGYTF. DNA for the CDR3: TGTGCCAGCAGCCCGGGGACAGGGGGCAGCTATGGCTACACCTTC.

The chain uses TRBV4-2 and TRBJ1-2; possible D gene TRBD1, 5 bases. The CDR3 totals 14 residues. V lost 1 base and J lost 6, with 12 bases in between. Looked up from germline, CDR1 is LGHNA and CDR2 is YNFKEQ. As DNA, the CDR3 is TGTGCCAGCAGCCAAGCGGGGGGACCTAATGGCTACACCTTC. Encoded protein: CASSQAGGPNGYTF.

This clonotype was picked up many times. The chain links TRBV27 to TRBJ2-3; D is unresolved. The CDR3 extends over 11 amino acids. With 7 bases removed from V and 2 bases from J, the gap between germline ends came to 4 bases. Germline CDR1 MNHEY, CDR2 SMNVEV (reference sequence). DNA of the CDR3: TGTGCCAGCACATACACAGATACGCAGTATTTT. Translation: CASTYTDTQYF.

This sequence joins TRBV4-1 and TRBJ2-5, with 8 bases aligning to TRBD1. J gave up 3 bases and V 0 bases, and 6 bases lay outside the gene matches. In germline, CDR1 is MGHRA, CDR2 YSYEKL. This CDR3 spans 16 amino acids. CDR3 loop: CASSQEQGQAKETQYF. CDR3 DNA sequence: TGCGCCAGCAGCCAAGAACAGGGACAGGCGAAAGAGACCCAGTACTTC.

The chain links TRBV27 to TRBJ2-7, with 7 positions matching TRBD1. The CDR3 is 14 residues long. The junction had 6 bases not matched to a gene; V was cut back by 5 bases and J by 2 bases. Germline V gene data show CDR1 as MNHEY and CDR2 as SMNVEV (reference sequence). The CDR3 region has the DNA TGTGCCAGCAGTGCCGGGACAGACCCCTACGAGCAGTACTTC. Its protein is CASSAGTDPYEQYF.

Ten or more counts support this clonotype. The chain employs TRBV9 and TRBJ2-1; the match to TRBD2 covers 9 bases. Germline V gives CDR1 SGDLS, CDR2 YYNGEE. After removal of 4 bases from V and 6 bases from J, the junction contained 11 bases not matched to a gene. This CDR3 has 16 residues. CDR3 amino acids: CASSPLREGLSNEQFF. CDR3 bases: TGTGCCAGCAGCCCTCTGCGGGAGGGCCTGTCCAATGAGCAGTTCTTC.

Concerning this clonotype itself: Just one base apart from a much larger clone, this may be a read error. The chain recombines TRBV4-2 with TRBJ2-3; TRBD1 agrees at 8 bases. The CDR3 is 15 residues long. CDR1 is LGHNA, CDR2 YNFKEQ, per germline. The DNA for the CDR3 is TGTGCCACCAGCCAAGGACAGGGAGGTGGAGTTACGCAGTATTTT. The encoded protein is CATSQGQGGGVTQYF.

V is TRBV18 and J is TRBJ2-1; weak D call: TRBD1 (6 bases). CDR1 is KGHSH and CDR2 is LQKENI in the germline V gene. Trimming pared 7 bases from V and 3 bases from J, leaving 16 bases between. The CDR3 loop spans 15 amino acids. CDR3 nucleotides: TGTGCCAGCTTTCACCGGGACATACTCTACAATGAGCAGTTCTTC. Protein: CASFHRDILYNEQFF.

The table lists this clonotype with a few counts. The chain carries TRBV20-1 and TRBJ2-1, with TRBD1 identical over 8 bases. V was clipped by 5 bases and J by 2 bases; unmatched bases: 5. Germline CDR1 DFQATT, CDR2 SNEGSKA (reference sequence). The CDR3 spans 14 residues. The CDR3: CSALDRDTYNEQFF. Written as DNA, the CDR3 is TGCAGTGCTCTGGACAGGGATACCTACAATGAGCAGTTCTTC.

The chain recombines TRBV12-3 or TRBV12-4 with TRBJ1-2, with 9 bases that match TRBD1. Trimming at V came to 5 bases and at J to 7 bases, leaving 11 bases not matched to a gene. The CDR3 length is 15 residues. The CDR3 sequence is CASSPWDRVGAGYTF. In DNA, the CDR3 is TGTGCCAGCAGTCCATGGGACAGGGTGGGGGCTGGCTACACCTTC.

This clonotype was seen many times. The rearrangement joins TRBV29-1 to TRBJ2-3; 8 nucleotides line up with TRBD2. Unmatched junction bases numbered 3, after V lost 3 bases and J lost 4 bases. Per the germline V gene, CDR1 is SQVTM and CDR2 is ANQGSEA. The CDR3 contains 13 residues. CDR3 DNA sequence: TGCAGCGTTGATCTAGCGGGCTCAGATACGCAGTATTTT. Its protein is CSVDLAGSDTQYF.

This clonotype has just a few counts. This chain links TRBV12-3 or TRBV12-4 with TRBJ2-7, with no clear D. CDR3 length: 16 residues. Deletions cut 1 base from V and 4 bases from J, with 17 bases between. CDR3 DNA sequence: TGTGCCAGCAGTTTAGTAGGCAGGCCCCTGGGATACGAGCAGTACTTC. Protein sequence: CASSLVGRPLGYEQYF.

This clonotype appeared many times. The rearrangement joins TRBV27 to TRBJ2-7; D not certain. The germline V and J ends were trimmed by 2 bases and 3 bases, with 11 bases remaining between them. This CDR3 region has 14 residues. The V gene's germline CDR1 is MNHEY and CDR2 SMNVEV (reference sequence). CDR3 nucleotide sequence: TGTGCCAGCAGTTTAGCAAGCTCGCTCTACGAGCAGTACTTC. As protein: CASSLASSLYEQYF.

The chain's CDR3 is CASSYGVADYEQYF. The CDR3 coding sequence is TGTGCCAGCAGTTACGGGGTAGCGGACTACGAGCAGTACTTC. The chain uses TRBV6-2 or TRBV6-3 and TRBJ2-7; maybe TRBD2 (6 bases). This CDR3 is built from 14 residues. The germline gives CDR1 MNHEY, CDR2 SVGEGT. V lost 2 bases and J lost 3, with 11 bases in between.

The sample holds many counts of this clonotype. The chain has TRBV7-2 and TRBJ1-2; D is uncertain. Trimming took 0 bases from V and 6 from J, leaving 14 bases between them. The CDR3 has 15 amino acids. CDR1 SGHTA and CDR2 FQGNSA come from the germline V gene. The DNA for the CDR3 is TGTGCCAGCAGCTTAGCCATAACGGGTGCGAATGGCTACACCTTC. Its protein is CASSLAITGANGYTF. The full variable domain, with the rest looked up from reference TRBV7-2 and TRBJ1-2, is GAGVSQSPSNKVTEKGKDVELRCDPISGHTALYWYRQSLGQGLEFLIYFQGNSAPDKSGLPSDRFSAERTGGSVSTLTIQRTQQEDSAVYLCASSLAITGANGYTFGSGTRLTVV.

This clonotype was picked up many times. The chain uses TRBV12-3 or TRBV12-4 and TRBJ2-7; weak D call: TRBD1 (6 bases). This CDR3 region has 15 residues. Trimming took 5 bases from V and 0 from J, leaving 14 bases between them. CDR3 DNA: TGTGCCAGCAGTGAAACTAGGGGGATCTCCTACGAGCAGTACTTC. Translating gives CASSETRGISYEQYF.